The 11 T cell receptor beta chains given below trace back to one sample, sequenced in a study of T cells after yellow fever vaccination. TCRdb fed the 5' RACE reads into MiXCR, producing one record per CDR3 protein. The data show roughly 150,000 distinct CDR3 sequences, less than 8.5% seen once. The source material was CD4+ T cells sorted from PBMCs, sampled 10 days after the yellow fever booster vaccination. The receptors come from a man aged 25 to 45 who received the YFV17D yellow fever vaccine.

At least ten counts were recorded for this clonotype. The gene calls are TRBV6-2 or TRBV6-3 and TRBJ2-7; 7 bases are shared with TRBD1. CDR1 and CDR2 (germline): MNHEY, SVGEGT. V lost 1 base, J lost 3 bases, and 0 bases stayed unmatched. CDR3 length: 13 amino acids. The DNA for the CDR3 is TGTGCCAGCAGTTACTGGGACAGCTACGAGCAGTACTTC. Translating it yields CASSYWDSYEQYF.

This clonotype occurred many times. One end of the junction is discordant with germline, which a read error may explain. The chain recombines TRBV7-9 with TRBJ1-4; D not resolved. The germline V gene encodes CDR1 SEHNR and CDR2 FQNEAQ (reference sequence). The CDR3 length is 14 residues. CDR3 loop: CASSLVDAHETFHF. The CDR3 DNA follows: TGTGCCAGCAGCTTAGTAGACGCGCACGAAACGTTTCATTTT.

This clonotype was seen at least ten times. The V call is TRBV12-3 or TRBV12-4, the J call TRBJ2-2; D not certain. This CDR3 contains 11 residues. V gave up 2 bases and J gave up 7 bases, with 2 bases separating them. CDR3 sequence (DNA): TGTGCCAGCAGTTTAATCGGGGAGCTGTTTTTT. This translates into CASSLIGELFF.

The chain uses TRBV7-2 and TRBJ2-5; D remains unclear. CDR3 length: 12 amino acids. CDR1 and CDR2 (germline): SGHTA, FQGNSA. Trimming removed 5 bases at V and 5 bases at J, with 9 bases between. CDR3 sequence: CASSPTRETQYF. Here the CDR3 DNA reads TGTGCCAGCAGCCCTACGAGGGAGACCCAGTACTTC. Combining the CDR3 with reference TRBV7-2 and TRBJ2-5 gives the whole variable domain GAGVSQSPSNKVTEKGKDVELRCDPISGHTALYWYRQSLGQGLEFLIYFQGNSAPDKSGLPSDRFSAERTGGSVSTLTIQRTQQEDSAVYLCASSPTRETQYFGPGTRLLVL.

The sample holds many counts of this clonotype. The gene calls are TRBV20-1 and TRBJ2-2; possible D gene TRBD2, 6 bases. The CDR3 contains 13 residues. The V end was cut by 1 base, the J end by 6 bases, with 9 bases between. Germline V gives CDR1 DFQATT, CDR2 SNEGSKA (reference sequence). In DNA, the CDR3 is TGCAGTGCTAGAGTCCCGGGGGCCGGGGAGCTGTTTTTT. Translation gives CSARVPGAGELFF.

A remark on this clonotype: A much larger clone lies a single base off, so this may be a read error. The V call is TRBV6-1, the J call TRBJ2-2, with a tentative D call TRBD2 (6 bases). The germline V gene encodes CDR1 MNHNS and CDR2 SASEGT. CDR3 size: 15 residues. CDR3 sequence: CASSHGTLNTGEPFF. In nucleotides, the CDR3 is TGTGCCAGCAGCCACGGGACTCTGAACACCGGGGAGCCGTTTTTT.

This clonotype was recorded many times. CDR3 bases: TGCGCCAGCAGCTTGGTAGTTAGCGGGGGCTCTGGGGCCAACGTCCTGACTTTC. It translates to CASSLVVSGGSGANVLTF. The V call is TRBV5-1, the J call TRBJ2-6, with TRBD2 identical over 9 bases. V was clipped by 0 bases and J by 0 bases; unmatched bases: 4. Germline CDR1 and CDR2: SGHRS and YFSETQ. This CDR3 spans 18 amino acids.

This clonotype has ten or more counts. This chain uses TRBV12-3 or TRBV12-4 with TRBJ2-7; D gene uncertain. The CDR3 loop spans 11 amino acids. V lost 5 bases to trimming and J lost 5 bases, with 7 bases between them. The CDR3 reads CASSRIDEQYF. The CDR3 DNA reads as TGTGCCAGCAGTAGGATCGACGAGCAGTACTTC.

The chain links TRBV20-1 to TRBJ2-5, with TRBD2 matching 10 bases. This CDR3 is 15 amino acids long. V shed 2 bases, J shed 5 bases, and the junction held 8 bases outside the gene matches. Germline assignment: CDR1 DFQATT and CDR2 SNEGSKA (reference sequence). CDR3: CSARHSGRARETQYF. DNA for the CDR3: TGCAGTGCTAGACACAGCGGGAGGGCGAGGGAGACCCAGTACTTC.

This clonotype was seen at least ten times. This chain connects TRBV7-2 to TRBJ2-3; no clear D. Per the germline V gene, CDR1 is SGHTA and CDR2 is FQGNSA. The CDR3 runs to 12 residues. Trimming cost V 3 bases and J 6 bases, with 7 bases left between them. CDR3 in amino acids: CASSFGRDTQYF. For the CDR3, the DNA is TGTGCCAGCAGCTTCGGGCGGGATACGCAGTATTTT.

This clonotype was detected many times. This chain connects TRBV20-1 to TRBJ2-3, with 11 bases identical to TRBD1. V trimming: 6 bases; J trimming: 6 bases; junction bases outside the gene matches: 11. The CDR3 sequence is 15 residues long. Germline CDR1 DFQATT, CDR2 SNEGSKA (reference sequence). The DNA of the CDR3 is TGCAGTGCCGTGGACAGGGGGCGCATTGGCGATACGCAGTATTTT. Its protein is CSAVDRGRIGDTQYF.